The rows below give T cell receptor beta chains drawn from one sample of a study of blood T cells in healthy people across ages. TCRdb re-derived calls from the 5' RACE reads in MiXCR, one entry per CDR3 protein. The sample includes about 780,000 distinct CDR3 sequences, about half seen only once; the top ten take about a sixth. The sequencing sample was made of blood. These receptors were obtained from a man older than 75 in good health. Each CDR3 is given with its conserved first and last residue. D genes are given only for firm matches. Size tells how often a clone was seen (once, few, many) or the class of an expanded clone, and some rows leave it out.

TRBV9	TRBJ2-4	-	few	TGTGCCAGCAGCGTAGGTGAGTCGTCAAACATTCAGTACTTC	CASSVGESSNIQYF
TRBV3-1	TRBJ2-3	-	-	TGTGCCAGCAGCCAAGATGAATTAGATACGCAGTATTTT	CASSQDELDTQYF
TRBV25-1	TRBJ2-7	TRBD1	-	TGTGCCAGCAGTTTGCATCTGGGACAGGGAACCTACGAGCAGTACTTC	CASSLHLGQGTYEQYF
TRBV12-3/TRBV12-4	TRBJ1-6	-	-	TGTGCCAGCAGCCTCAGCGTAGATAATTCACCCCTCCACTTT	CASSLSVDNSPLHF
TRBV11-2	TRBJ2-3	TRBD2	-	TGTGCCAGCAGCTCCCACCTCACTAGCGGTAGCACAGATACGCAGTATTTT	CASSSHLTSGSTDTQYF
TRBV29-1	TRBJ1-1	TRBD1	-	TGCAGCGTTGAAGTCCTACAGGGGGCGGCTGAAGCTTTCTTT	CSVEVLQGAAEAFF
TRBV20-1	TRBJ2-4	TRBD2	-	TGCAGTGCTAGAGATCACCCTAGCGGGGGAAACATTCAGTACTTC	CSARDHPSGGNIQYF
TRBV28	TRBJ1-4	-	few	TGTGCCAGCAGTGGGCAGGAAAAACTGTTTTTT	CASSGQEKLFF
TRBV6-1	TRBJ2-5	-	few	TGTGCCAGCAGTGCCGCAGGGGATACAAAGACCCAGTACTTC	CASSAAGDTKTQYF
TRBV2	TRBJ2-1	TRBD2	many	TGTGCGGACAGCCTAGCGGGAGGGGGGTACAATGAGCAGTTCTTC	CADSLAGGGYNEQFF
TRBV6-9	TRBJ2-3	TRBD2	-	TGTGTCAGCGGCTACCTACTAGCGCCCCGTGGGGGGACGCAGTATTTT	CVSGYLLAPRGGTQYF
TRBV5-1	TRBJ2-5	TRBD1	-	TGCGCCAGCAGCGTGGGACAGCCCCAAGAGACCCAGTACTTC	CASSVGQPQETQYF
TRBV5-1	TRBJ2-7	-	-	TGCGCCAGCAGCTTGGACGGTGGGGGATTCCAGAGTGGCGAGCAGTACTTC	CASSLDGGGFQSGEQYF
TRBV20-1	TRBJ2-3	-	-	TGCAGTGCTAGAGATGAGATTGGGTTCACAGATACGCAGTATTTT	CSARDEIGFTDTQYF
TRBV29-1	TRBJ2-7	TRBD2	-	TGCAGCGTTCGGGCGGTCGGGCGGGAGGGCCTGTCGGACTACGAGCAGTACTTC	CSVRAVGREGLSDYEQYF
TRBV6-2/TRBV6-3	TRBJ2-2	-	-	TGCGCCAGCAGCACAGGGTCCGGGGAGCTGTTTTTT	CASSTGSGELFF
TRBV11-2	TRBJ2-5	-	-	TGTGCCAGCACCCGCACTCACCAGGAGACCCAGTACTTC	CASTRTHQETQYF
TRBV27	TRBJ1-1	-	once	TGTGCCAGCAGTCCGGCGGGGCGCTTGAACACTGAAGCTTTCTTT	CASSPAGRLNTEAFF
TRBV3-1	TRBJ2-1	-	-	TGTGCCAGCAGCCAAAGTGTTCTAGGGCTGGATGAGCAGTTCTTC	CASSQSVLGLDEQFF
TRBV11-2	TRBJ2-3	TRBD2	few	TGTGCCAGCAGCACCCGACTAGCGGGAGAGTTAGATACGCAGTATTTT	CASSTRLAGELDTQYF
TRBV7-9	TRBJ2-3	TRBD2	-	TGTGCCGGAAGACTAGCTGGAGATACGCAGTATTTT	CAGRLAGDTQYF
TRBV4-1	TRBJ2-7	TRBD2	-	TGCGCCAGCAGCCAAGGGTGGCTAGCGGGAGGAACCTACGAGCAGTACTTC	CASSQGWLAGGTYEQYF
TRBV7-6	TRBJ2-1	TRBD2	few	TGTGCCAGCAGCTTAGTAGCGCTAGCGGGAATCAATGAGCAGTTCTTC	CASSLVALAGINEQFF
TRBV18	TRBJ2-7	-	few	TGTGCCAGCTCACCAGGGGGGATTATCTCCTACGAGCAGTACTTC	CASSPGGIISYEQYF
TRBV7-8	TRBJ2-7	-	-	TGTGCCAGCAGCTTAGCGCTTGTCTCGAACGAGCAGTACTTC	CASSLALVSNEQYF
TRBV7-2	TRBJ2-5	-	many	TGTGCCAGCAGCGCCGCCTTTAGTCGAGGACAAGAGACCCAGTACTTC	CASSAAFSRGQETQYF
TRBV4-3	TRBJ1-5	-	-	TGCGCCAGCAGCCCCCGGTGGCCGGAGAACAATCAGCCCCAGCATTTT	CASSPRWPENNQPQHF
TRBV12-3/TRBV12-4	TRBJ2-1	TRBD1	many	TGTGCCAGCAGTTTCACGAGGGGACAGGGACCAAATGAGCAGTTCTTC	CASSFTRGQGPNEQFF
TRBV4-1	TRBJ2-3	-	-	TGCGCCAGCAGCCAAGAGAGGTTCGGGGGTACGCAGTATTTT	CASSQERFGGTQYF
TRBV29-1	TRBJ1-1	TRBD1	once	TGCAGCGTTGAGGAACCCAGGGGGACTGAAGCTTTCTTT	CSVEEPRGTEAFF
TRBV6-1	TRBJ2-1	-	few	TGTGCCAGCAGTGAATCGATGATAGCGGAGTACAATGAGCAGTTCTTC	CASSESMIAEYNEQFF
TRBV20-1	TRBJ2-5	TRBD2	many	TGCAGTGCCGGCGAACTAGCGGGTATCCAAGAGACCCAGTACTTC	CSAGELAGIQETQYF
TRBV7-2	TRBJ2-5	TRBD2	few	TGTGCCAGCAGCTTAGAGGCGGGAGTGGCCCAGTACTTC	CASSLEAGVAQYF
TRBV27	TRBJ1-2	-	few	TGTGCCAGCAGTTTATACGCAGGGATAGACTATGGCTACACCTTC	CASSLYAGIDYGYTF
TRBV9	TRBJ2-3	-	-	TGTGCCAGCAGCAGACTATCGGGAGATACGCAGTATTTT	CASSRLSGDTQYF
TRBV28	TRBJ2-7	-	few	TGTGCCAGCACAGGGACCGCTCTAGGGGAGCAGTACTTC	CASTGTALGEQYF